This T cell receptor (beta chain) was captured by sequencing in a study of T cell repertoires in cytomegalovirus infection. Overall study context: Public TCR beta signatures indicated both CMV infection and matching HLA type. Study-wide points: What dominated the ex vivo response were HLA-C-restricted CMV-specific TCR beta clonotypes.

As concerns this clonotype: Its antigen is unknown.

TCRdb re-called the reads through MiXCR, storing one row per CDR3 protein. The data hold around 170,000 distinct CDR3 sequences, with over 15% observed a single time. This sequence was found in a human donor in good health (CMV status not recorded). Some clones in this sample may be carry-over from other donors' samples. Sequenced: CD8+ T cells from PBMCs.

In nucleotides, the CDR3 is TGTGCCAGCATCTTCGACCTGAACACTGAAGCTTTCTTT. It yields the protein CASIFDLNTEAFF. The chain uses TRBV7-9 and TRBJ1-1; no clear D gene. The V and J ends lost 7 bases and 0 bases respectively, with 9 bases between them. CDR3 length: 13 residues. Germline CDR1 is SEHNR and CDR2 is FQNEAQ (reference sequence).